The source of this T cell receptor beta chain is a study of PD-1 blockade in mismatch repair-deficient tumors. Produced via immunoSEQ multiplex PCR; TCRdb's table is partial and in-frame only. The table lists more than 95,000 clones, around 83% of them singletons. Every patient had mismatch repair deficiency by PCR or immunohistochemistry. CDR3 length: 16 amino acids. Trimming left V 1 base short and J 1 base short, with 10 bases between. Germline V lookup: CDR1 SGHVS, CDR2 FNYEAQ. The input for sequencing was peripheral blood, taken 44 weeks after starting pembrolizumab. This TCR derives from an adult with mismatch repair-deficient cancer. The chain uses TRBV7-6 and TRBJ2-2; D not certain. The CDR3 DNA reads as TGTGCCAGCAGCTTAGACCACTCTCTGAACACCGGGGAGCTGTTTTTT. It specifies CASSLDHSLNTGELFF.